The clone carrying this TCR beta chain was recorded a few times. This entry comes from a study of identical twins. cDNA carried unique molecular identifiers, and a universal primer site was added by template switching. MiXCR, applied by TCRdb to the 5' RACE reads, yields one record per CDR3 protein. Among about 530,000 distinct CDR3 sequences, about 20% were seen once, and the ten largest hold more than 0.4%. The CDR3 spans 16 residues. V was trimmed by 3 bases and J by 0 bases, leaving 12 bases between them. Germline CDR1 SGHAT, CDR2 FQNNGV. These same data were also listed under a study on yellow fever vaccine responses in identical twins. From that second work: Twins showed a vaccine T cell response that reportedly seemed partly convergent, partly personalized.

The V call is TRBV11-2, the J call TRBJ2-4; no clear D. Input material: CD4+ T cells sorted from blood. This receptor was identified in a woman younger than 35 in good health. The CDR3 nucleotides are TGTGCCAGCAGCTTTACAGACGAAGGAGCCAAAAACATTCAGTACTTC. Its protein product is CASSFTDEGAKNIQYF.